Below, 26 T cell receptor beta chains from the same sample are listed, as sequenced in a study of early T cells in non-severe SARS-CoV-2 infection. Each CDR3 protein is one row after TCRdb ran MiXCR on the 5' RACE reads. The sample consists of about 75,000 distinct CDR3 sequences, around 10% of them appearing once. This sample comprised whole blood, obtained at baseline. These TCRs come from an adult who was a healthcare worker with PCR-confirmed SARS-CoV-2 infection or an uninfected control (not recorded which).

This clonotype showed up just a few times. The DNA for the CDR3 is TGCAGCGCCAGGGGGACGGGGAACGGTGAGCAGTTCTTC. Protein product: CSARGTGNGEQFF. The rearrangement uses TRBV29-1 and TRBJ2-1, with 7 bases aligning to TRBD1. V gave up 7 bases and J gave up 9 bases; unmatched junction bases: 12. Germline loops: CDR1 SQVTM, CDR2 ANQGSEA. The CDR3 runs 13 residues.

This clonotype has a count of ten or more. V and J are TRBV6-4 and TRBJ2-3; 7 bases align to TRBD2. Germline V gives CDR1 MRHNA, CDR2 SNTAGT. J gave up 2 bases and V 6 bases, and 5 bases lay outside the gene matches. This CDR3 spans 14 amino acids. CDR3 in DNA: TGTGCCAGCAGCCCTGCGGGGGTCACAGATACGCAGTATTTT. It specifies CASSPAGVTDTQYF.

In its sample, this clonotype was seen many times. This chain joins TRBV20-1 and TRBJ2-3; 7 positions match TRBD1. Trimming removed 7 bases from V and 2 bases from J; junction bases left unmatched: 6. CDR3 length: 13 amino acids. CDR1 is DFQATT, CDR2 SNEGSKA, per germline (reference sequence). CDR3 DNA sequence: TGCAGTGGGCCGGGGACAGCCACAGATACGCAGTATTTT. Protein: CSGPGTATDTQYF.

There are a few counts of this clonotype. The CDR3 region is CASSPYTTKLYEQYF. DNA of the CDR3: TGTGCCAGCAGCCCCTATACAACCAAACTCTACGAGCAGTACTTC. The chain links TRBV3-1 to TRBJ2-7; no definite D call. Trimming pared 4 bases from V and 3 bases from J, leaving 16 bases between. Germline V CDR1 and CDR2: LGHDT, YNNKEL (reference sequence). The CDR3 consists of 15 residues.

This chain joins TRBV29-1 and TRBJ2-5; the D gene is possibly TRBD2 (5 bases). Trimming left V 5 bases short and J 7 bases short, with 14 bases between. Germline V gene sequence: CDR1 SQVTM, CDR2 ANQGSEA. The CDR3 is 12 residues long. CDR3 sequence: CSVKGEKRTQYF. CDR3 DNA: TGCAGCGTTAAGGGAGAGAAAAGGACCCAGTACTTC.

The rearrangement joins TRBV20-1 to TRBJ1-1, with D possibly TRBD1 on 5 matching bases. The CDR3 consists of 14 residues. With 3 bases removed from V and 0 bases from J, the gap between germline ends came to 11 bases. Germline CDR1 reads DFQATT; CDR2 reads SNEGSKA (reference sequence). This CDR3 reads CSASQGGVNTEAFF. As DNA, the CDR3 is TGCAGTGCTAGCCAGGGAGGGGTGAACACTGAAGCTTTCTTT.

This clonotype has only one observation. This chain uses TRBV12-3 or TRBV12-4 with TRBJ1-4; weak D call: TRBD1 (6 bases). The CDR3 is 19 amino acids. Trimming took off 6 bases at V and 8 bases at J, with 31 bases between the two ends. Written as DNA, the CDR3 is TGTGCCAGCAGCATCCACCGGGACAACCGTCCCCTACAGCGGGAAAAACTGTTTTTT. Encoded protein: CASSIHRDNRPLQREKLFF.

The gene calls are TRBV3-1 and TRBJ1-2; TRBD1 agrees at 10 bases. The CDR3 runs 15 residues. Germline V gives CDR1 LGHDT, CDR2 YNNKEL (reference sequence). V gave up 1 base and J gave up 4 bases; unmatched junction bases: 3. The CDR3 nucleotides are TGTGCCAGCAGCCAAGGGACAGGGGGAAGCTATGGCTACACCTTC. Protein: CASSQGTGGSYGYTF. Drawing the rest from reference TRBV3-1 and TRBJ1-2, the complete variable domain is DTAVSQTPKYLVTQMGNDKSIKCEQNLGHDTMYWYKQDSKKFLKIMFSYNNKELIINETVPNRFSPKSPDKAHLNLHINSLELGDSAVYFCASSQGTGGSYGYTFGSGTRLTVV.

This chain links TRBV28 with TRBJ2-2, with 8 positions matching TRBD2. The V gene end was trimmed by 7 bases and the J gene end by 3 bases; junction bases not matched to a gene: 10. Germline V gene sequence: CDR1 MDHEN, CDR2 SYDVKM. There are 16 residues in the CDR3. In DNA form, the CDR3 reads TGTGCCAGCACCGTACCGGGGGGGGCCGACACCGGGGAGCTGTTTTTT. Translation: CASTVPGGADTGELFF.

The CDR3 loop is CASSSSGAYEQYF. The DNA of the CDR3 is TGTGCCAGCAGTTCCAGCGGGGCCTACGAGCAGTACTTC. V usage is TRBV12-3 or TRBV12-4 and J usage is TRBJ2-7; 7 nucleotides align to TRBD2. The junction had 2 bases not matched to a gene; V was cut back by 4 bases and J by 2 bases. CDR3 length: 13 residues.

This clonotype was counted between two and nine times. The rearrangement uses TRBV7-3 and TRBJ2-3, with D possibly matching TRBD2 (7 bases). CDR3 length: 15 residues. Trimming took 4 bases from V and 5 from J, leaving 16 bases between them. The germline gives CDR1 SGHTA, CDR2 FQGTGA. The CDR3 DNA reads as TGTGCCAGCAGCTCTGGGGGGGCCGTTGGAGATACGCAGTATTTT. Its translation is CASSSGGAVGDTQYF.

This clonotype was found many times. The chain uses TRBV28 and TRBJ1-6, with 8 bases fitting TRBD1. The CDR3 has 17 amino acids. V was clipped by 7 bases and J by 6 bases; unmatched bases: 14. The germline V gene encodes CDR1 MDHEN and CDR2 SYDVKM. CDR3 DNA: TGTGCCAGCACCACAGCGGGGACAGGACGGACTAATTCACCCCTCCACTTT. As protein: CASTTAGTGRTNSPLHF.

This clonotype has only a few counts. This chain uses TRBV6-6 with TRBJ2-7; perhaps TRBD1 as D (6 bases). Germline values: CDR1 MNHNY, CDR2 SVGAGI (reference sequence). Trimming took 6 bases from V and 3 from J, leaving 15 bases between them. The CDR3 runs 14 residues. CDR3 sequence (DNA): TGTGCCAGCAGCCCGCTGGGGGCCAACTACGAGCAGTACTTC. Amino acid sequence: CASSPLGANYEQYF.

This clonotype was counted at least ten times. The rearrangement joins TRBV5-1 to TRBJ1-1; possibly TRBD1 for D (6 bases). The V gene lost 0 bases and the J gene lost 1 base, with 10 bases spanning the gap. The CDR3 consists of 15 residues. Germline values: CDR1 SGHRS, CDR2 YFSETQ. CDR3 region: CASSLEGGRNTEAFF. The CDR3 nucleotides are TGCGCCAGCAGCTTGGAAGGGGGTCGGAACACTGAAGCTTTCTTT.

The CDR3 protein is CASSLYLSVETQYF. The CDR3 DNA sequence: TGTGCCAGCAGCTTATACCTTTCGGTAGAGACCCAGTACTTC. V and J are TRBV5-5 and TRBJ2-5, with no clear D. Germline CDR1 and CDR2: SGHKS and YYEKEE (reference sequence). The CDR3 is 14 residues long. Trimming removed 2 bases from V and 4 bases from J, with 12 bases in between.

This clonotype was picked up many times. The V call is TRBV12-3 or TRBV12-4, the J call TRBJ1-1; 7 bases agree with TRBD1. CDR3 length equals 15 residues. With V trimmed by 7 bases and J by 1 base, 9 bases remained unmatched. The CDR3: CASTLSGTENTEAFF. The CDR3 DNA follows: TGTGCCAGCACCTTATCAGGGACAGAGAACACTGAAGCTTTCTTT.

The gene calls are TRBV7-8 and TRBJ2-3; TRBD1 aligns across 7 bases. Germline V gives CDR1 SGHVS, CDR2 FQNEAQ. V was pared by 8 bases and J by 4 bases, with 15 bases of the junction left unmatched. The CDR3 is 16 amino acids. CDR3 loop: CASGRTGQILPDTQYF. CDR3 DNA sequence: TGTGCCAGCGGCCGGACAGGACAAATTCTCCCAGATACGCAGTATTTT.

The chain couples TRBV20-1 to TRBJ1-2; maybe TRBD1 (6 bases). Germline CDR1 DFQATT, CDR2 SNEGSKA (reference sequence). This CDR3 region has 13 residues. Trimming removed 5 bases from V and 4 bases from J, with 14 bases in between. CDR3: CSAPHPDSYGYTF. In nucleotides, the CDR3 is TGCAGTGCTCCGCACCCGGACAGCTATGGCTACACCTTC.

The chain links TRBV9 to TRBJ2-1; 9 bases line up with TRBD2. This CDR3 has 16 amino acids. CDR1 SGDLS and CDR2 YYNGEE come from the germline V gene. V shed 7 bases, J shed 0 bases, and the junction held 8 bases outside the gene matches. CDR3 region: CASSIAGGSSYNEQFF. CDR3 nucleotides: TGTGCCAGCTCTATTGCGGGGGGGAGCTCCTACAATGAGCAGTTCTTC.

There are many counts of this clonotype. V gene TRBV7-9 combines with J gene TRBJ1-4; 7 nucleotides agree with TRBD1. Germline V CDR1 and CDR2: SEHNR, FQNEAQ (reference sequence). CDR3 size: 18 residues. V shed 5 bases, J shed 5 bases, and the junction held 17 bases outside the gene matches. CDR3 residues: CASSQGGLRGRMNEKLFF. The CDR3 nucleotides are TGTGCCAGCAGCCAGGGGGGACTCAGGGGACGGATGAATGAAAAACTGTTTTTT.

V usage is TRBV6-2 or TRBV6-3 and J usage is TRBJ2-1; 10 bases match TRBD2. Per germline, CDR1 MNHEY and CDR2 SVGEGT. The ends lost 0 bases at V and 4 bases at J; junction bases unmatched: 6. The CDR3 has 17 residues. The CDR3 region is CASSYSLAGGLYNEQFF. Written as DNA, the CDR3 is TGTGCCAGCAGTTACTCTTTAGCGGGGGGCCTATACAATGAGCAGTTCTTC.

This clonotype was seen a handful of times. This sequence joins TRBV28 and TRBJ1-1, with unresolved D. The CDR3 is 12 amino acids. The V gene's germline CDR1 is MDHEN and CDR2 SYDVKM. V lost 3 bases and J 1 base, leaving 3 bases between the germline ends. This chain's CDR3 is CASSFRNTEAFF. Here the CDR3 DNA reads TGTGCCAGCAGTTTTAGGAACACTGAAGCTTTCTTT.

The chain employs TRBV6-6 and TRBJ2-5, with 7 bases fitting TRBD1. Trimming at V came to 4 bases and at J to 1 base, leaving 3 bases not matched to a gene. The CDR3 covers 14 residues. Looked up from germline, CDR1 is MNHNY and CDR2 is SVGAGI (reference sequence). CDR3 residues: CASSSGQLQETQYF. In DNA, the CDR3 is TGTGCCAGCAGTTCGGGACAGCTCCAAGAGACCCAGTACTTC.

This clonotype was seen more than once but under ten times. The chain's CDR3 is CASSLSLRRGSYNEQFF. DNA for the CDR3: TGTGCCAGCAGCCTATCTCTAAGGCGGGGGTCTTACAATGAGCAGTTCTTC. The chain couples TRBV7-2 to TRBJ2-1; 7 nucleotides agree with TRBD2. The junction had 14 bases not matched to a gene; V was cut back by 5 bases and J by 4 bases. Germline CDR1 is SGHTA and CDR2 is FQGNSA. The CDR3 has 17 amino acids.

This chain uses TRBV20-1 with TRBJ1-1; TRBD1 is a possible D gene (5 bases). CDR3 size: 14 residues. CDR1 and CDR2 from the germline V gene are DFQATT and SNEGSKA (reference sequence). Trimming cost V 0 bases and J 0 bases, with 8 bases left between them. The CDR3 sequence is CSAREGGMNTEAFF. The CDR3 coding sequence is TGCAGTGCTAGAGAGGGGGGTATGAACACTGAAGCTTTCTTT.

J is TRBJ2-2 and V is TRBV11-2, with no clear D. With 1 base removed from V and 7 bases from J, the gap between germline ends came to 10 bases. The CDR3 is made up of 14 amino acids. CDR1 is SGHAT and CDR2 is FQNNGV in the germline V gene. The CDR3 loop is CASSLAPHNGELFF. In DNA, the CDR3 is TGTGCCAGCAGCTTAGCCCCCCACAACGGGGAGCTGTTTTTT.